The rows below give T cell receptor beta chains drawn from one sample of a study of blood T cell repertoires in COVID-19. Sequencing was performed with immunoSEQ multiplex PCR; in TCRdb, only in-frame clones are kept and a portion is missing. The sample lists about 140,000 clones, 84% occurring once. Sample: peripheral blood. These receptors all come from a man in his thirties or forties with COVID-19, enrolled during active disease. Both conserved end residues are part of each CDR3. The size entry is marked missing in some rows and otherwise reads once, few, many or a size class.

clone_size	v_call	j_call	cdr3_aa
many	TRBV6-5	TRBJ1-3	CASRPDRGGNTIYF
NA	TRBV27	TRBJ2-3	CASTFRGYGTQYF
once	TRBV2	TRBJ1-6	CASSEYLDRGRSPLHF
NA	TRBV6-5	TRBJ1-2	CASSTTTTGVGGYTF
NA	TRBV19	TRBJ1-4	CASTKKGRGGEKLFF
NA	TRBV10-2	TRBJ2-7	CASSEWGTGAEQYF
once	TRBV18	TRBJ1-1	CASSKQGTEAFF
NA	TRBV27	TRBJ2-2	CASSLGRWAGELFF
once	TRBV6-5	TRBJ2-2	CASRASGRQTGELFF
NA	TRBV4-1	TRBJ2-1	CASSPGQLTNEQFF
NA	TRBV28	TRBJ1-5	CASSEGTGNQPQHF
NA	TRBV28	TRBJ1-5	CASRETNQPQHF
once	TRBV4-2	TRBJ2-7	CASSQQRQGRYEQYF
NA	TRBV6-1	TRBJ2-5	CASSDQGRETQYF
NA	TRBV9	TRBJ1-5	CASSVGGNDNQPQHF
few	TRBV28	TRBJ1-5	CASSATLTGVQPQHF
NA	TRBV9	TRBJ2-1	CASSVVTGSDEQFF
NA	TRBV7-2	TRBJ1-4	CASSKRTGYGEKLFF
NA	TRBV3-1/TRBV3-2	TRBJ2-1	CASSQDKLAGANEQFF
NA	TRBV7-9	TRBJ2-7	CASSLASGSQVQYF
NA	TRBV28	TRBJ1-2	CASRQNYGYTF
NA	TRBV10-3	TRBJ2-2	CAISEVVAGGPDGTGELFF
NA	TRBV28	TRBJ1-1	CASSPPSRGNTEAFF
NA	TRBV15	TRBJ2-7	CATSKGRGSYEQYF